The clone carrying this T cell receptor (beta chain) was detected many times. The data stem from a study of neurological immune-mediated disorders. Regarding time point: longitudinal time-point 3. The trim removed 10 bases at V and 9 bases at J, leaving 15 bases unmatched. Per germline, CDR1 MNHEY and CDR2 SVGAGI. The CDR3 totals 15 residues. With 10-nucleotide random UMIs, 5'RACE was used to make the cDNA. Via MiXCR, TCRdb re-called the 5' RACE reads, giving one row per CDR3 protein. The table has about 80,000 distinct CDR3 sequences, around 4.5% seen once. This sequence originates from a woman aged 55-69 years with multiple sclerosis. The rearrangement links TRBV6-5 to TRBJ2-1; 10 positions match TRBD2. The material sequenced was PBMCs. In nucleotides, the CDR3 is TGTGCCACCCTCCCCTACAGCGGGGGGGTCGGTGAGCAGTTCTTC. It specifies CATLPYSGGVGEQFF.